The 18 T cell receptor beta chains below all came from one sample that was sequenced in a study of persistence of HIV-infected CD4 T cells. Antigen specificity for these receptors is unknown. Sequencing used immunoSEQ version 4 in survey mode. Assay used: immunoSEQ multiplex PCR; TCRdb lists only in-frame clones, some missing. The table has roughly 17,000 clones, 65% seen once. Stimulation used 9 to 10 ug/mL lysate from CMV-infected fibroblasts. Sorting of responding CD4+ T cells relied on upregulated CD40 ligand together with CD69. The sequences come from CD4+ T cells sorted from PBMCs after roughly 18-hour stimulation, collected from a patient who received antiretroviral therapy. The source is an adult woman with HIV who was CMV-seropositive.

The chain couples TRBV5-4 to TRBJ2-5, with D tentatively TRBD1 (5 bases). From germline, CDR1 is SGHNT and CDR2 YYREEE (reference sequence). CDR3 length: 15 residues. Trimming stripped 3 bases from V and 3 bases from J, with 15 bases between. CDR3 coding DNA: TGTGCCAGCAGCTCAAGACAGTCAGTTAAAGAGACCCAGTACTTC. It translates to CASSSRQSVKETQYF.

This clone was observed a handful of times. The J gene is TRBJ1-1, the V gene TRBV3-1 (or the pseudogene TRBV3-2); D is unresolved. The germline gives CDR1 LGHDT, CDR2 YNNKEL (reference sequence). This CDR3 is built from 13 residues. V shed 4 bases and J shed 10 bases, with 16 bases lying between them. CDR3 DNA: TGTGCCAGCAGCCTATACACTACCCCGGGAGCTTTCTTT. Translation gives CASSLYTTPGAFF.

The chain employs TRBV7-3 and TRBJ2-1; a weak D match, TRBD1 (8 bases). The CDR3 is 14 residues long. Germline CDR1 SGHTA, CDR2 FQGTGA. Trimming removed 5 bases at V and 8 bases at J, with 16 bases between. CDR3 amino acids: CASSPRGGQDEQFF. The CDR3 region has the DNA TGTGCCAGCAGCCCCAGGGGGGGACAGGATGAGCAGTTCTTC.

Remarks on this clone: Other DNA sequences in this specimen translate into the identical CDR3. This chain connects TRBV19 to TRBJ1-5; D uncertain. V was pared by 3 bases and J by 5 bases, with 8 bases between. The CDR3 length is 13 residues. CDR1 and CDR2 from the germline V gene are LNHDA and SQIVND (reference sequence). CDR3 sequence (DNA): TGTGCCAGTAGTATGGGAAGGGATCAGCCCCAGCATTTT. Its translation: CASSMGRDQPQHF.

The genes are TRBV7-3 and TRBJ1-5; the D gene is possibly TRBD1 (5 bases). This CDR3 has 14 residues. Germline V gene sequence: CDR1 SGHTA, CDR2 FQGTGA. The germline V and J ends were trimmed by 5 bases and 5 bases, with 13 bases remaining between them. CDR3 residues: CASSRRDGYQPQHF. In nucleotides, the CDR3 is TGTGCCAGCAGCCGTCGGGACGGTTATCAGCCCCAGCATTTT.

This clone was seen a single time. The chain uses TRBV11-2 and TRBJ2-6; D ambiguous. Germline V CDR1 and CDR2: SGHAT, FQNNGV. The CDR3 extends over 15 amino acids. V dropped 1 base and J dropped 5 bases, with 9 bases sitting between them. This CDR3 reads CASSLGAGRANVLTF. The CDR3 DNA reads as TGTGCCAGCAGCTTAGGGGCCGGAAGGGCCAACGTCCTGACTTTC.

On this clone itself: One junction end disagrees with the germline gene, perhaps due to a read error. The chain combines TRBV7-2 with TRBJ2-2; 7 nucleotides align to TRBD1. The germline V gene has CDR1 SGHTA and CDR2 FQGNSA. The CDR3 contains 15 residues. For the CDR3, the DNA is TGTGCCAGCAGATTAGACAGGGCGAACACCGGGGAGCTGTTTTTT. Protein sequence: CASRLDRANTGELFF.

CDR3 protein: CASSLEDREGHEQFF. CDR3 sequence (DNA): TGTGCCAGCAGCTTGGAGGACAGGGAAGGTCATGAGCAGTTCTTC. This sequence joins TRBV5-6 and TRBJ2-1; TRBD1 matches 8 bases. The germline V gene has CDR1 SGHDT and CDR2 YYEEEE. The CDR3 sequence is 15 residues long. With 0 bases clipped from V and 8 bases from J, the junction kept 7 bases outside the gene matches. The full variable domain, in which reference TRBV5-6 and TRBJ2-1 provide the parts outside the CDR3, is DAGVTQSPTHLIKTRGQQVTLRCSPKSGHDTVSWYQQALGQGPQFIFQYYEEEERQRGNFPDRFSGHQFPNYSSELNVNALLLGDSALYLCASSLEDREGHEQFFGPGTRLTVL.

With respect to this clone: Given a much more abundant clone one base away, this may be a read error. In the same sample, other DNA sequences code for this CDR3. The J gene is TRBJ1-5, the V gene TRBV10-3; 9 bases align to TRBD1. V lost 4 bases to trimming and J lost 2 bases; unmatched junction nucleotides: 0. The CDR3 has 14 residues. The V gene's germline CDR1 is ENHRY and CDR2 SYGVKD. For the CDR3, the DNA is TGTGCCATCAGTGGGACAGGGGGCAATCAGCCCCAGCATTTT. Protein sequence: CAISGTGGNQPQHF.

V usage is TRBV2 and J usage is TRBJ1-2; 9 nucleotides align to TRBD1. Germline V lookup: CDR1 SNHLY, CDR2 FYNNEI. The junction had 7 bases not matched to a gene; V was cut back by 6 bases and J by 2 bases. The CDR3 has 15 residues. The CDR3 bases are TGTGCCAGCAGCTTAGACAGGGGGTTAAACTATGGCTACACCTTC. Amino acids: CASSLDRGLNYGYTF. The full variable domain, in which reference TRBV2 and TRBJ1-2 provide the parts outside the CDR3, is EPEVTQTPSHQVTQMGQEVILRCVPISNHLYFYWYRQILGQKVEFLVSFYNNEISEKSEIFDDQFSVERPDGSNFTLKIRSTKLEDSAMYFCASSLDRGLNYGYTFGSGTRLTVV.

This clone was seen just once. V is TRBV3-1 (or the pseudogene TRBV3-2) and J is TRBJ1-2; weak D call: TRBD1 (6 bases). The CDR3 is 13 residues long. V was clipped by 3 bases and J by 4 bases, with 9 bases between them. Germline loops: CDR1 LGHDT, CDR2 YNNKEL (reference sequence). CDR3 amino acids: CASSQGASYGYTF. The DNA of the CDR3 is TGTGCCAGCAGCCAGGGGGCGAGCTATGGCTACACCTTC.

The rearrangement joins TRBV21-1 to TRBJ1-1. TRBV21-1 is a documented pseudogene. The CDR3 contains 20 residues. The DNA for the CDR3 is TGTGCCACAGACCTACCTCTACCCAGGGGAGGGGGCGTCTATAGGACTGAAGCTTTCTTT. Translated: CATDLPLPRGGGVYRTEAFF.

The chain carries TRBV10-2 and TRBJ1-2; no clear D. V shed 3 bases and J shed 7 bases, with 12 bases lying between them. Germline V lookup: CDR1 WSHSY, CDR2 SAAADI. The CDR3 consists of 13 residues. The CDR3 DNA reads TGCGCCAGCAGTGAAGACCCCCGGACTGGCTACACCTTC. Its translation is CASSEDPRTGYTF.

The V call is TRBV4-1, the J call TRBJ2-5; no definite D call. Germline CDR1 reads MGHRA; CDR2 reads YSYEKL. V dropped 4 bases and J dropped 2 bases, with 11 bases sitting between them. This CDR3 is built from 14 residues. CDR3 nucleotide sequence: TGCGCCAGCAGCCCTACCGGCGGTCAAGAGACCCAGTACTTC. Its protein product is CASSPTGGQETQYF.

J is TRBJ2-1 and V is TRBV7-8; 9 bases are shared with TRBD2. CDR3 length equals 15 residues. The V and J ends lost 5 bases and 8 bases, in that order; junction bases with no gene match: 10. The germline gives CDR1 SGHVS, CDR2 FQNEAQ. The CDR3 reads CASSLAGTSFDEQFF. CDR3 bases: TGTGCCAGCAGCCTTGCCGGGACTAGCTTTGATGAGCAGTTCTTC. Full variable domain (missing parts from reference TRBV7-8 and TRBJ2-1): GAGVSQSPRYKVAKRGQDVALRCDPISGHVSLFWYQQALGQGPEFLTYFQNEAQLDKSGLPSDRFFAERPEGSVSTLKIQRTQQEDSAVYLCASSLAGTSFDEQFFGPGTRLTVL.

The rearrangement links TRBV19 to TRBJ2-5, with D possibly matching TRBD2 (6 bases). Between the trimmed V and J ends, which lost 3 bases and 2 bases, there was a span of 16 bases. The germline V gene encodes CDR1 LNHDA and CDR2 SQIVND (reference sequence). CDR3 length: 16 amino acids. Here the CDR3 DNA reads TGTGCCAGTAGTATCGGCCTTAGCGGACTACAAGAGACCCAGTACTTC. Protein sequence: CASSIGLSGLQETQYF.

The rearrangement joins TRBV3-1 (or the pseudogene TRBV3-2) to TRBJ1-2; D uncertain. Germline-derived CDR1 and CDR2 are LGHDT and YNNKEL (reference sequence). The CDR3 runs to 13 residues. The V gene lost 4 bases and the J gene lost 4 bases, with 10 bases spanning the gap. In DNA form, the CDR3 reads TGTGCCAGCAGCCTCGAGGATGGCTATGGCTACACCTTC. Translating it yields CASSLEDGYGYTF.

This chain connects TRBV29-1 to TRBJ1-1; weak D call: TRBD1 (6 bases). The V end lost 6 bases, the J end lost 0 bases, and 17 bases lay between the germline ends. Germline CDR1 and CDR2: SQVTM and ANQGSEA. This CDR3 has 15 amino acids. This CDR3 reads CSVRTNRAMNTEAFF. CDR3 DNA sequence: TGCAGCGTCCGCACCAACAGGGCCATGAACACTGAAGCTTTCTTT.